These T cell receptor beta chains were read from a single sample in a study of cytomegalovirus exposure and HLA in healthy donors. Here immunoSEQ multiplex PCR was the method, and the copy in TCRdb shows in-frame clones only, minus some. Here the sample spans 120,000 to 150,000 clones, around four fifths being singletons. Input material: PBMCs. The receptors derive from a woman aged 40-49 years in good health and CMV-seronegative. Each CDR3 is given with its conserved first and last residue. Fields, in order: clone size, J gene, D gene, V gene, CDR3 DNA, CDR3 protein. A D gene is named only where the DNA matches it firmly. The listing skips clone size in some rows; elsewhere it reads once, few, many or a size class.

size: NA; J: TRBJ2-7; D: TRBD1; V: TRBV7-7; DNA: TGTGCCAGCAGCCAATACAACGGACAGGGGGGTATGGCCGAGCAGTACTTC; CDR3: CASSQYNGQGGMAEQYF
size: NA; J: TRBJ2-1; D: TRBD2; V: TRBV6-4; DNA: TGTGCCAGCAGTGTACTAGCGAGCGGACTCAATGAGCAGTTCTTC; CDR3: CASSVLASGLNEQFF
size: NA; J: TRBJ2-3; D: NA; V: TRBV7-2; DNA: TGTGCCAGCATCTCTCCCACCGGTCTCGCAGATACGCAGTATTTT; CDR3: CASISPTGLADTQYF
size: NA; J: TRBJ2-5; D: TRBD2; V: TRBV11-2; DNA: TGTGCCAGCAGCTTAGACCCGGGAGGAGAGACCCAGTACTTC; CDR3: CASSLDPGGETQYF
size: NA; J: TRBJ2-2; D: NA; V: TRBV5-4; DNA: TGTGCCCTGAGCGGAGCGAACACCGGGGAGCTGTTTTTT; CDR3: CALSGANTGELFF
size: once; J: TRBJ2-7; D: TRBD1; V: TRBV7-3; DNA: TGTGCCAGCAGCCACACAGGGGGCTACGAGCAGTACTTC; CDR3: CASSHTGGYEQYF
size: NA; J: TRBJ1-1; D: NA; V: TRBV5-1; DNA: TGCGCCAGCAGCTCGTCAGGGGATACTGAAGCTTTCTTT; CDR3: CASSSSGDTEAFF
size: NA; J: TRBJ2-1; D: NA; V: TRBV7-8; DNA: TGTGCCAGCAGCTTAGGGCGGGCCTCTTCCGAATTCTTC; CDR3: CASSLGRASSEFF
size: NA; J: TRBJ1-4; D: NA; V: TRBV7-9; DNA: TGTGCCAGCAGCCCCCAGGTGGTTTCGACTAATGAAAAACTGTTTTTT; CDR3: CASSPQVVSTNEKLFF
size: NA; J: TRBJ1-2; D: NA; V: TRBV6-1; DNA: TGTGCCAGCAGACGGGAAGGACCGTATGGCTACACCTTC; CDR3: CASRREGPYGYTF
size: NA; J: TRBJ2-1; D: TRBD1; V: TRBV29-1; DNA: TGCAGCGTTGTAGACAGGGCCTACAATGGGCAGTTCTTC; CDR3: CSVVDRAYNGQFF
size: few; J: TRBJ2-6; D: NA; V: TRBV10-3; DNA: TGTGCCACGACCCCCGGGGCTGGGGCCAACGTCCTGACTTTC; CDR3: CATTPGAGANVLTF
size: few; J: TRBJ2-1; D: TRBD2; V: TRBV19; DNA: TGTGCCAGTAGTCGTACTAGCGAACACTACAATGAGCAGTTCTTC; CDR3: CASSRTSEHYNEQFF
size: NA; J: TRBJ2-1; D: NA; V: TRBV9; DNA: TGTGCCAGCAGCGTAGATAGCAATGAGCAGTTCTTC; CDR3: CASSVDSNEQFF
size: NA; J: TRBJ2-3; D: NA; V: TRBV6-5; DNA: TGTGCCAACGACCAGTGCCGAGGGTCGGATACGCAGTATTTT; CDR3: CANDQCRGSDTQYF
size: once; J: TRBJ2-3; D: NA; V: TRBV10-3; DNA: TGTGCCATCAGCCCCCTAGCGTCTAGCACAGATACGCAGTATTTT; CDR3: CAISPLASSTDTQYF
size: once; J: TRBJ2-3; D: TRBD2; V: TRBV5-1; DNA: TGCGCCAGCAGCGTTGGACTAGCGGGCTACACAGATACGCAGTATTTT; CDR3: CASSVGLAGYTDTQYF
size: NA; J: TRBJ2-1; D: TRBD1; V: TRBV7-3; DNA: TGTGCCAGCAGCCAGGACAGGGGCAACCATGAGCAGTTCTTC; CDR3: CASSQDRGNHEQFF
size: few; J: TRBJ2-3; D: NA; V: TRBV2; DNA: TGTGCCAGACAGACAGAAAGCACAGATACGCAGTATTTT; CDR3: CARQTESTDTQYF
size: NA; J: TRBJ2-3; D: TRBD2; V: TRBV13; DNA: TGTGCCAGCAGCTTAGGACTAGCGGGCACAGATACGCAGTATTTT; CDR3: CASSLGLAGTDTQYF
size: NA; J: TRBJ2-7; D: NA; V: TRBV28; DNA: TGTGCCAGCAGTTTAGGGGTTTTAGCGTCCCTCTCCTACGAGCAGTACTTC; CDR3: CASSLGVLASLSYEQYF
size: NA; J: TRBJ2-5; D: TRBD1; V: TRBV2; DNA: TGTGCCGGGGGGACAGGGACTAAAGAGACCCAGTACTTC; CDR3: CAGGTGTKETQYF
size: NA; J: TRBJ1-6; D: TRBD1; V: TRBV6-1; DNA: TGTGCCAGCAGCACAGGGGGCAATTCACCCCTCCACTTT; CDR3: CASSTGGNSPLHF
size: NA; J: TRBJ1-4; D: NA; V: TRBV6-5; DNA: TGTGCCAGCACCCGGACGGGAGTTTCTAATGAAAAACTGTTTTTT; CDR3: CASTRTGVSNEKLFF
size: NA; J: TRBJ2-7; D: TRBD2; V: TRBV5-1; DNA: TGCGCCAGCAGCTTGGCCGGACTAGCGGGAGCGGGTTACGAGCAGTACTTC; CDR3: CASSLAGLAGAGYEQYF
size: NA; J: TRBJ2-4; D: TRBD2; V: TRBV2; DNA: TGTGCCAGCAGTGTCACCGGGACTAGCGGGAGGACGCTAGCCAAAAACATTCAGTACTTC; CDR3: CASSVTGTSGRTLAKNIQYF
size: NA; J: TRBJ2-7; D: TRBD2; V: TRBV28; DNA: TGTGCCAGCAGTTTGGGGACGGGAGGGCCCTACGAGCAGTACTTC; CDR3: CASSLGTGGPYEQYF
size: NA; J: TRBJ2-5; D: NA; V: TRBV18; DNA: TGTGCCAGCTCACCTCACAGGCAAGAGACCCAGTACTTC; CDR3: CASSPHRQETQYF
size: NA; J: TRBJ2-7; D: NA; V: TRBV6-1; DNA: TGTGCCAGCAGTGAACTTGAGGGATCCTACGAGCAGTACTTC; CDR3: CASSELEGSYEQYF
size: NA; J: TRBJ2-7; D: TRBD1; V: TRBV5-6; DNA: TGTGCCAGCAGCTTGGGACAGGGGGCGCGGGAGCAGTACTTC; CDR3: CASSLGQGAREQYF
size: once; J: TRBJ2-7; D: TRBD1; V: TRBV7-2; DNA: TGTGCCAGCAGCATAAGGACAGGGGATCCCTACGAGCAGTACTTC; CDR3: CASSIRTGDPYEQYF
size: NA; J: TRBJ2-1; D: TRBD2; V: TRBV7-6; DNA: TGTGCCAGCAGCCGGACTAGCGGGGAAGGATACAATGAGCAGTTCTTC; CDR3: CASSRTSGEGYNEQFF
size: few; J: TRBJ1-2; D: NA; V: TRBV18; DNA: TGTGCCAGCTCACCAGAAAGGGGGAACTATGGCTACACCTTC; CDR3: CASSPERGNYGYTF
size: NA; J: TRBJ2-7; D: NA; V: TRBV18; DNA: TGTGCCAGCTCACCACCGAGGCCATTAACCTCCGAGCAGTACTTC; CDR3: CASSPPRPLTSEQYF
size: NA; J: TRBJ2-3; D: NA; V: TRBV7-3; DNA: TGTGCCAGCAGCCTAGGGGCAGATACGCAGTATTTT; CDR3: CASSLGADTQYF
size: NA; J: TRBJ2-2; D: NA; V: TRBV18; DNA: TGTGCCAGCTCACCACGCCCTATAATGAACACCGGGGAGCTGTTTTTT; CDR3: CASSPRPIMNTGELFF
size: NA; J: TRBJ1-5; D: NA; V: TRBV30; DNA: TGTGCCTGGAGTGTATGGGGGGAAAATCAGCCCCAGCATTTT; CDR3: CAWSVWGENQPQHF
size: NA; J: TRBJ1-1; D: NA; V: TRBV9; DNA: TGTGCCAGCAGCGTAGTGCCAGACACTGAAGCTTTCTTT; CDR3: CASSVVPDTEAFF
size: NA; J: TRBJ1-1; D: NA; V: TRBV10-2; DNA: TGCGCCAGCAGGCCCAGGGTCGGTGACGCGATGAACACTGAAGCTTTCTTT; CDR3: CASRPRVGDAMNTEAFF
size: NA; J: TRBJ1-5; D: NA; V: TRBV28; DNA: TGTGCCAGCAGTTCCCTATTTTACCTCCAGCCCCAGCATTTT; CDR3: CASSSLFYLQPQHF
size: NA; J: TRBJ1-5; D: TRBD1; V: TRBV28; DNA: TGTGCCAGCTACCCCGGGACAGGGTATCAGCCCCAGCATTTT; CDR3: CASYPGTGYQPQHF
size: NA; J: TRBJ2-2; D: TRBD2; V: TRBV12-5; DNA: TGTGCTAGTGGCCTAGCGGGAGTTAACCGGGAGCTGTTTTTT; CDR3: CASGLAGVNRELFF
size: NA; J: TRBJ2-5; D: NA; V: TRBV20-1; DNA: TGCAGTGCTAGATCAGGGACCCAGTACTTC; CDR3: CSARSGTQYF
size: once; J: TRBJ1-5; D: NA; V: TRBV5-4; DNA: TGTGCCAGCAGCTCGGGGGGGCAGAGCAATCAGTCCCAGCATTTT; CDR3: CASSSGGQSNQSQHF
size: NA; J: TRBJ2-1; D: NA; V: TRBV28; DNA: TGTGCCACCTCTGGGACTCCCATTTTCGATGAGCAGTTCTTC; CDR3: CATSGTPIFDEQFF
size: NA; J: TRBJ2-2; D: NA; V: TRBV15; DNA: TGTGTCACCAGCAGCGGACAGATTGGCTTTTGGGAGCTGTTTTTT; CDR3: CVTSSGQIGFWELFF